This TCR beta chain was captured by sequencing in a study of identical twins. The CDR3 extends over 14 amino acids. Germline V gives CDR1 DFQATT, CDR2 SNEGSKA (reference sequence). V was cut by 6 bases and J by 2 bases, with 11 bases left in between. A few counts support this clonotype. Its antigen is as yet unknown. Whole-study findings and limits: Models underestimated how often monozygotic twins shared out-of-frame TCR alpha. Abundant beta clonotypes from cord blood bore fewer insertions; memory repertoires lacked this pattern. Findings came from cross-sectional statistics, without long-term follow-up of donors.

A template switching step contributed a universal primer site, while unique molecular identifiers were present in the cDNA. TCRdb independently ran MiXCR on the 5' RACE reads; one entry per CDR3 protein. The sample holds some 590,000 distinct CDR3 sequences, approximately 10% seen once. This sample also belongs to another study, concerning yellow fever vaccine responses in identical twins.

Sequencing used PBMCs. The sequence derives from a woman aged 18 to 35 in good health. This sequence joins TRBV20-1 and TRBJ1-6; the D gene is possibly TRBD1 (5 bases). CDR3 sequence reads: CSAPAGAYNSPLHF. The CDR3 coding sequence is TGCAGTGCCCCTGCGGGGGCCTATAATTCACCCCTCCACTTT.